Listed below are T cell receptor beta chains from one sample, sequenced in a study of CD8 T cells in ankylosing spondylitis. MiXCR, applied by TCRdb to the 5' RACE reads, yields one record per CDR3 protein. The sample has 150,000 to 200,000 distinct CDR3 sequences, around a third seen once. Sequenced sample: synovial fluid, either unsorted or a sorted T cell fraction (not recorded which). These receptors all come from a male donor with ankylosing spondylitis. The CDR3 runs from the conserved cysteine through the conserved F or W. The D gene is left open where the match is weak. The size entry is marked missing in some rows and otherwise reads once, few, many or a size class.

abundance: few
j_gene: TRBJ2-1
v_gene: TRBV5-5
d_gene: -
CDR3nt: TGTGCCAGCAGCTTGGTGCAAGAGCAGTTCTTC
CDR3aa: CASSLVQEQFF

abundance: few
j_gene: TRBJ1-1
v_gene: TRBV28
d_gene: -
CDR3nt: TGTGCCAGCCACGGGCAGGGACCGAGCACTGAAGCTTTCTTT
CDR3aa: CASHGQGPSTEAFF

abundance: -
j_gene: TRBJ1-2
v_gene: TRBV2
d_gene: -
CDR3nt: TGTGCCAGCAGGCCCCGAGGGGGGGCTAAAGGCTACACCTTC
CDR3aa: CASRPRGGAKGYTF

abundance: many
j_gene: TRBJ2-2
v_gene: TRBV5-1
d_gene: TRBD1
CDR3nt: TGCGCCAGCAGCCTGGGACAGGACAACACCGGGGAGCTGTTTTTT
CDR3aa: CASSLGQDNTGELFF

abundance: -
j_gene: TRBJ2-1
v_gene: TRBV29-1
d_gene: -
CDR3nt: TGCAGCGTTCCGAGGGGTAGCGGAGGGTCCTACAATGAGCAGTTCTTC
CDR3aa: CSVPRGSGGSYNEQFF

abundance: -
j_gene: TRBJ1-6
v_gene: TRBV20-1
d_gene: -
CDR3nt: TGCAGTGCACAAAAGGGGGGGGTGTCCTATAATTCACCCCTCCACTTT
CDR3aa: CSAQKGGVSYNSPLHF

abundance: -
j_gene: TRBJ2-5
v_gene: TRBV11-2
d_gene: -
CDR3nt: TGTGCCAGCAGAAGTCCAGGGTCCGGGGAGACCCAGTACTTC
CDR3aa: CASRSPGSGETQYF

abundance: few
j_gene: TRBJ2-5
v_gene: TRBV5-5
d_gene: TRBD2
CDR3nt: TGTGCCAGCAGCCCCGGGACTAGCGGGGGGGTATTCGAGACCCAGTACTTC
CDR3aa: CASSPGTSGGVFETQYF

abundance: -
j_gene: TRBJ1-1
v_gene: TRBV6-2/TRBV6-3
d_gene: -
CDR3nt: TGTGCCAGCAGTACGACATTGGCGCCTGAAGCTTTCTTT
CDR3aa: CASSTTLAPEAFF

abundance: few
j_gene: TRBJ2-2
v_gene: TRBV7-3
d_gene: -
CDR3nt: TGTGCCAGCAGCTTTGGCAGGGACACCGGGGAGCTGTTTTTT
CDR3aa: CASSFGRDTGELFF